The rows below give T cell receptor beta chains drawn from one sample of a study of CD8+CD57+ T cells in acquired aplastic anemia. A single record per CDR3 protein comes from TCRdb applying MiXCR to the reads. The sample consists of roughly 61,000 distinct CDR3 sequences, 50% to 70% of them appearing once. The sequencing input was sorted CD4+, CD8+, or CD8+CD57+ T cells (not recorded which) from PBMCs. These receptors were taken from a human donor in good health, serving as a control. CDR3s leave out the opening cysteine and the closing phenylalanine or tryptophan. Fields, in order: J gene, V gene, CDR3 protein.

j_gene: TRBJ1-2
v_gene: TRBV30
CDR3aa: AWSVFSDGYGYT

j_gene: TRBJ2-5
v_gene: TRBV6-1
CDR3aa: ASSGRTSGGTQY

j_gene: TRBJ1-5
v_gene: TRBV19
CDR3aa: ASSPRDRAQH

j_gene: TRBJ1-6
v_gene: TRBV6-1
CDR3aa: ASSERQRSPLH

j_gene: TRBJ2-1
v_gene: TRBV19
CDR3aa: ASSTAPASYNEQF

j_gene: TRBJ2-1
v_gene: TRBV18
CDR3aa: ASSPWKGLNEQF

j_gene: TRBJ2-1
v_gene: TRBV7-2
CDR3aa: ASSLALGEQF

j_gene: TRBJ2-1
v_gene: TRBV10-3
CDR3aa: AISEWSNEQF

j_gene: TRBJ2-7
v_gene: TRBV5-8
CDR3aa: ASSLGLAGAGEQY

j_gene: TRBJ1-1
v_gene: TRBV24-1
CDR3aa: ATSGQGSTEAF

j_gene: TRBJ2-2
v_gene: TRBV7-6
CDR3aa: ASSFTTGGGELF

j_gene: TRBJ1-2
v_gene: TRBV5-4
CDR3aa: ASSLAKGRGAANYGYT

j_gene: TRBJ2-3
v_gene: TRBV11-1
CDR3aa: ASSSGTSSTDTQY

j_gene: TRBJ1-5
v_gene: TRBV20-1
CDR3aa: SAKQGNSNQPQH

j_gene: TRBJ1-3
v_gene: TRBV7-6
CDR3aa: ASSEGQGNTIY

j_gene: TRBJ1-1
v_gene: TRBV2
CDR3aa: ASSVLDSGNTEAF

j_gene: TRBJ1-1
v_gene: TRBV7-9
CDR3aa: ASRPWTGNTEAF

j_gene: TRBJ1-2
v_gene: TRBV7-9
CDR3aa: TSSPGQGYGYT

j_gene: TRBJ2-7
v_gene: TRBV7-2
CDR3aa: ASSILGGEQY

j_gene: TRBJ2-7
v_gene: TRBV11-3
CDR3aa: ASSAKGPYYEQY

j_gene: TRBJ2-7
v_gene: TRBV2
CDR3aa: ASRRTSGSTYEQY

j_gene: TRBJ2-5
v_gene: TRBV25-1
CDR3aa: ASAGTYQETQY

j_gene: TRBJ2-1
v_gene: TRBV24-1
CDR3aa: ASSPSGRDEQF

j_gene: TRBJ1-1
v_gene: TRBV15
CDR3aa: ATSRDLDPFEAF

j_gene: TRBJ1-1
v_gene: TRBV4-1
CDR3aa: ASSRLGRDTEAF

j_gene: TRBJ1-1
v_gene: TRBV29-1
CDR3aa: SVAPGSVNTEAF

j_gene: TRBJ1-1
v_gene: TRBV20-1
CDR3aa: SASGGTTEAF

j_gene: TRBJ2-7
v_gene: TRBV2
CDR3aa: ASSEERTSRY

j_gene: TRBJ2-7
v_gene: TRBV10-1
CDR3aa: ASSSGDSYEQY

j_gene: TRBJ1-3
v_gene: TRBV11-3
CDR3aa: ASSPGQGPGNTIY

j_gene: TRBJ2-1
v_gene: TRBV5-1
CDR3aa: ATRTSGSGNEQF

j_gene: TRBJ2-3
v_gene: TRBV20-1
CDR3aa: SAVGAGGLTDTQY

j_gene: TRBJ1-2
v_gene: TRBV30
CDR3aa: AWSVPYANYGYT

j_gene: TRBJ1-1
v_gene: TRBV6-5
CDR3aa: ASSYRSSSTEAF

j_gene: TRBJ2-3
v_gene: TRBV30
CDR3aa: AWSFQGRTDTQY

j_gene: TRBJ2-2
v_gene: TRBV19
CDR3aa: ASNPPGSRYTGELF

j_gene: TRBJ2-2
v_gene: TRBV9
CDR3aa: ASGVHTGTSGTGELF

j_gene: TRBJ2-6
v_gene: TRBV29-1
CDR3aa: SVETGDGANVLT

j_gene: TRBJ2-7
v_gene: TRBV10-3
CDR3aa: AIGTGSSYEQY

j_gene: TRBJ1-3
v_gene: TRBV3-1
CDR3aa: ASSQGRTSGNTIY

j_gene: TRBJ1-6
v_gene: TRBV25-1
CDR3aa: ASSEARGDSPLH

j_gene: TRBJ1-6
v_gene: TRBV15
CDR3aa: ATSRGQANSPLH